A single TCR beta chain is shown here with its context. Its antigen remains unknown. The isolated RNA, all of it, was reverse transcribed, so expressed TCRB transcripts were what got sequenced. Sequencing was performed with immunoSEQ multiplex PCR; in TCRdb, only in-frame clones are kept and a portion is missing. This sample yields about 140,000 clones, of which roughly 7.2% are seen a single time; 1.4% belongs to the top ten. The record originates from a study of beta chain features in type 1 diabetes. General study results and limits: Among patients with Type 1 diabetes, TCRB CDR3s were moderately but significantly shorter in every one of the four CD4+ subsets. TCRB rearrangement may or may not be influenced by HLA type; here this remained unresolved. VDJ junctions from patients with type 1 diabetes contained fewer insertions and more deletions.

Via CD45RO/CCR7/CD25/CD127/CD95/CD27, cells of the CD4+ naive, central memory, regulatory and stem cell-like memory subsets were sorted. This receptor was identified in a woman in her twenties or thirties in good health. The sample consisted of central memory CD4+ T cells from blood.

CDR3 DNA: TGTGCCAGCTCACCAAGATGGGGACAGGTCCAGCAAGAGACCCAGTACTTC. This sequence encodes CASSPRWGQVQQETQYF. The V gene is TRBV18, the J gene TRBJ2-5; TRBD1 agrees at 8 bases. J lost 2 bases, V lost 2 bases, and 10 bases had no gene match. From germline, CDR1 is KGHSH and CDR2 LQKENI. This CDR3 has 17 amino acids.